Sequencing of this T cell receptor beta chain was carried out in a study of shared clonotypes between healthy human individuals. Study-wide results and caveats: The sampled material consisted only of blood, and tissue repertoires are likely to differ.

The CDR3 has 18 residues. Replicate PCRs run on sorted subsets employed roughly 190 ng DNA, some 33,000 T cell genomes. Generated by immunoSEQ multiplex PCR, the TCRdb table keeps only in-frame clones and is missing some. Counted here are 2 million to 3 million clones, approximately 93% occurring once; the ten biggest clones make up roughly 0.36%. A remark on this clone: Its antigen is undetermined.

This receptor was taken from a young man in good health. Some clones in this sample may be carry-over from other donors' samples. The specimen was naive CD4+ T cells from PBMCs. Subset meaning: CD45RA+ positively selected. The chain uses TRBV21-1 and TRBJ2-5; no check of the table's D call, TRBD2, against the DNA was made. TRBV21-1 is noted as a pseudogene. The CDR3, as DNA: TGTGCCAGCAGCAAAGTAGGAGGTAGAACGAAACGAGGGGAGACCCAGTACTTC. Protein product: CASSKVGGRTKRGETQYF.